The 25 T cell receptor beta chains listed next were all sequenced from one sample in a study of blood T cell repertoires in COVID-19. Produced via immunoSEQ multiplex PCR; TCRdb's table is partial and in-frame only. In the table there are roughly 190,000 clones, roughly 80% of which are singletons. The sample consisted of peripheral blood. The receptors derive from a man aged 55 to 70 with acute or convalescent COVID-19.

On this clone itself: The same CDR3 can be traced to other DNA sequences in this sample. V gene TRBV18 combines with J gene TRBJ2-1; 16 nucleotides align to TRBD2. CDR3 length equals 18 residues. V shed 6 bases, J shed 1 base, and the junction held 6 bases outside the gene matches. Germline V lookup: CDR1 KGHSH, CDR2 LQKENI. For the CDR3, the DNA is TGTGCCAGCTCGCCGGGACTAGCGGGGGGGCGGTCCTACAATGAGCAGTTCTTC. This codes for CASSPGLAGGRSYNEQFF.

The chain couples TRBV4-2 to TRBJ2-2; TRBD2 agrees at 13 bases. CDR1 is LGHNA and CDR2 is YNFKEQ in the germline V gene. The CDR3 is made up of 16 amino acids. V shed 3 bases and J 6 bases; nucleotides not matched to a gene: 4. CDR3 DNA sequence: TGTGCCAGCAGCCAGAAACTAGCGGGGGGGCCCGGGGAGCTGTTTTTT. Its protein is CASSQKLAGGPGELFF.

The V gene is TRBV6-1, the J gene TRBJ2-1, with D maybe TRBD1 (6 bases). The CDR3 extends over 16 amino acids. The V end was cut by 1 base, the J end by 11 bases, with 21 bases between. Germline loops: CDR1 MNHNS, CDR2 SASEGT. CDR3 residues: CASSEGYGGLSGKQFF. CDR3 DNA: TGTGCCAGCAGTGAAGGCTATGGGGGCCTGAGCGGAAAGCAGTTCTTC.

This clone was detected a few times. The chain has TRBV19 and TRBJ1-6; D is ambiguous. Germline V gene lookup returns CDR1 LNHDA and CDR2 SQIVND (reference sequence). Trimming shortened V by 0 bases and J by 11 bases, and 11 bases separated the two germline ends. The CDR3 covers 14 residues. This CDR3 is CASSIEAEQTPLHF. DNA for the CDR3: TGTGCCAGTAGTATAGAGGCAGAACAGACACCCCTCCACTTT.

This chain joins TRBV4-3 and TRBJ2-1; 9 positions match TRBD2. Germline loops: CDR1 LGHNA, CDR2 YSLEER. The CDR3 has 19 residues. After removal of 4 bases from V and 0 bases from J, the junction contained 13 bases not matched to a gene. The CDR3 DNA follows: TGCGCCAGCAGCCCTACCGGGGCGCGGGGGGGCCTCTCCTACAATGAGCAGTTCTTC. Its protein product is CASSPTGARGGLSYNEQFF.

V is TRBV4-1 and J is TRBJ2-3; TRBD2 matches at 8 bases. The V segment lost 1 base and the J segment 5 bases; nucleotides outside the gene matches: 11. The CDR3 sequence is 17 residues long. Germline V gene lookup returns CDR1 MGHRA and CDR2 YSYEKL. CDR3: CASSQVSRGGSGDTQYF. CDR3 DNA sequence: TGCGCCAGCAGCCAAGTATCCCGCGGGGGGTCGGGAGATACGCAGTATTTT.

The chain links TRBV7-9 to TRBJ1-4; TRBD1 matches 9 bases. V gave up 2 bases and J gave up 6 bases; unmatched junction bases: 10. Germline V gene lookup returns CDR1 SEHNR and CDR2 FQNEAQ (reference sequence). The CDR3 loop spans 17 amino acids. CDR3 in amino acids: CASSLIPRDRDHEKLFF. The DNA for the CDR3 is TGTGCCAGCAGCTTAATCCCCCGGGACAGGGACCATGAAAAACTGTTTTTT.

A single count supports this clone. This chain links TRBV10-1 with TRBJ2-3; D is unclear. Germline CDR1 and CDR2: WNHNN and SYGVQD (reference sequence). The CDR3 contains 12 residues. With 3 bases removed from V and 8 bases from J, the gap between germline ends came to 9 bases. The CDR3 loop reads CASSETVATQYF. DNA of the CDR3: TGCGCCAGCAGTGAAACGGTCGCTACGCAGTATTTT.

CDR3 in amino acids: CASSLARSGEQFF. The CDR3 DNA follows: TGTGCCAGCAGCTTAGCGCGGAGCGGTGAGCAGTTCTTC. The chain is built from TRBV11-1 and TRBJ2-1; possible D gene TRBD2, 5 bases. V lost 0 bases to trimming and J lost 9 bases, with 9 bases between them. Germline lookup yields CDR1 SGHAT and CDR2 FQDESV (reference sequence). This CDR3 spans 13 amino acids.

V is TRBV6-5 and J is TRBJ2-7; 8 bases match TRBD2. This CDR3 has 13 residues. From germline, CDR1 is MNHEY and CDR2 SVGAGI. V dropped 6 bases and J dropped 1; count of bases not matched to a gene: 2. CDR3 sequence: CASRIAGSYEQYF. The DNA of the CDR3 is TGTGCCAGCAGGATAGCGGGATCCTACGAGCAGTACTTC.

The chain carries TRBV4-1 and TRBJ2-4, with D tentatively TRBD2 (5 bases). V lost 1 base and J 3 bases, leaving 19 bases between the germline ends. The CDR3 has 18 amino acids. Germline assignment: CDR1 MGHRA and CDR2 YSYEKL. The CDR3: CASSQGRAFTRIKNIQYF. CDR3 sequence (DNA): TGCGCCAGCAGCCAAGGGCGAGCGTTCACTAGAATCAAAAACATTCAGTACTTC.

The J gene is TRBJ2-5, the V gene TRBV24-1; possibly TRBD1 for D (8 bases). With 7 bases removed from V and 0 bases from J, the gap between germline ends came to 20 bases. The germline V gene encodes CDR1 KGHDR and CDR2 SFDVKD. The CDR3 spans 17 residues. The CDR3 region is CATSKGGTGGYQETQYF. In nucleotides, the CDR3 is TGTGCCACCAGCAAGGGGGGGACAGGAGGATACCAAGAGACCCAGTACTTC.

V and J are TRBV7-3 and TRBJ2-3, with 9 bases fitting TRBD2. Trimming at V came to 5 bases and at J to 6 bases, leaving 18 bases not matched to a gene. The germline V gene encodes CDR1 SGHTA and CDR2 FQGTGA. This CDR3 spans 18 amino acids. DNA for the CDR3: TGTGCCAGCAGCCCCGGGGCGGGAGGGCCTTGGTCCCCGGATACGCAGTATTTT. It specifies CASSPGAGGPWSPDTQYF.

This CDR3 reads CASSSYRGRAAQPQHF. CDR3 DNA: TGTGCCAGCAGCTCTTACAGGGGCAGGGCGGCTCAGCCCCAGCATTTT. The chain recombines TRBV7-9 with TRBJ1-5; 7 bases map to TRBD1. Germline CDR1 and CDR2: SEHNR and FQNEAQ (reference sequence). The CDR3 runs to 16 residues. Germline trimming cut 4 bases from V and 6 bases from J; bases unmatched to any gene: 12.

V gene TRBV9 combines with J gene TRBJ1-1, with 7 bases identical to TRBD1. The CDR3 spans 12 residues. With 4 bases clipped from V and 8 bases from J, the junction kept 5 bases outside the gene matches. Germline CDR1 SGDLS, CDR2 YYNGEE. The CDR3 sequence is CASSLGDREAFF. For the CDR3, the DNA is TGTGCCAGCAGCCTGGGGGACAGAGAAGCTTTCTTT.

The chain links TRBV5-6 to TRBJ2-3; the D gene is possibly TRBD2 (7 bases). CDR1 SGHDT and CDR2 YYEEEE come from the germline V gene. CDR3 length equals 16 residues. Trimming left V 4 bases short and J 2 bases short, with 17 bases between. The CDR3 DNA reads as TGTGCCAGCAGCCTTGAGGGGGGGATAAACACAGATACGCAGTATTTT. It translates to CASSLEGGINTDTQYF.

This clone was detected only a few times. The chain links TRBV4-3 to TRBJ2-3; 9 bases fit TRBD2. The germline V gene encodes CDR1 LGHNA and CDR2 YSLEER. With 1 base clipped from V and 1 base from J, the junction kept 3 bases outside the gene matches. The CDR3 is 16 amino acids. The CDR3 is CASSQGERGGTDTQYF. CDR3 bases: TGCGCCAGCAGCCAAGGGGAGCGGGGGGGCACAGATACGCAGTATTTT.

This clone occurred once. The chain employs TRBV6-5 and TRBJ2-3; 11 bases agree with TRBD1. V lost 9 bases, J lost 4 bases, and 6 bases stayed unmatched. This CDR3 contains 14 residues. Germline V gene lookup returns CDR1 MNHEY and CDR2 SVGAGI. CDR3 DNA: TGTGCCAGTAGGGGACAGGGGGGCGCAGATACGCAGTATTTT. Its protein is CASRGQGGADTQYF.

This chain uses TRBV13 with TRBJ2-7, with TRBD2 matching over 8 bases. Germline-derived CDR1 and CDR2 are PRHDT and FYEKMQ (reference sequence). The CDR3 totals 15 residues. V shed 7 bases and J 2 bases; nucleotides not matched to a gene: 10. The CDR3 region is CASKGLLGGAYEQYF. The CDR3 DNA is TGTGCCAGCAAGGGTTTACTCGGGGGGGCCTACGAGCAGTACTTC.

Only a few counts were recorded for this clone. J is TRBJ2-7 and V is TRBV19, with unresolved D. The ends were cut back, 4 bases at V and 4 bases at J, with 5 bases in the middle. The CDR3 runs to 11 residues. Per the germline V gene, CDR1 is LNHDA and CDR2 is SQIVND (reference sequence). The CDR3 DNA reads TGTGCCAGTAGTAGAGGTTACGAGCAGTACTTC. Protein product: CASSRGYEQYF.

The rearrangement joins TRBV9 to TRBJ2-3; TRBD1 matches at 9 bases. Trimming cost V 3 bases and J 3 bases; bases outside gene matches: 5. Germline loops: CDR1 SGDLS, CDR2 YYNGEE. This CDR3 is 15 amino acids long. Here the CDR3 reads CASSGQGGRTDTQYF. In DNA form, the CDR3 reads TGTGCCAGCAGCGGACAGGGGGGGAGAACAGATACGCAGTATTTT.

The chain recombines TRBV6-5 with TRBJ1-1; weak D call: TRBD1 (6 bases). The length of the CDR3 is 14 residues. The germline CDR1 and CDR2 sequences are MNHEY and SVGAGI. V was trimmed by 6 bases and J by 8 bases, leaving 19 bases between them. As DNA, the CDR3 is TGTGCCAGCAGGCAACAGGGTAGTGGCGGGGAAGCTTTCTTT. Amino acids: CASRQQGSGGEAFF.

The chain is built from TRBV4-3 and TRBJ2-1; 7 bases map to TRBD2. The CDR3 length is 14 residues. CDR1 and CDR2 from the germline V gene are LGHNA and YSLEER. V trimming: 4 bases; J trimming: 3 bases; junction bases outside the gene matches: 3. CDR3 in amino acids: CASSPGLNYNEQFF. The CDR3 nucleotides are TGCGCCAGCAGCCCGGGACTAAACTACAATGAGCAGTTCTTC.

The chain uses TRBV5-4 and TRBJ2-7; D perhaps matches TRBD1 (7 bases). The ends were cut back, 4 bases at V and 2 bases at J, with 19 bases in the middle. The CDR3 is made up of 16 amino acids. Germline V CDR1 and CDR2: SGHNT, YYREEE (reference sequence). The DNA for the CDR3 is TGTGCCAGCAGCCCAAAGGGGGGTGGACAGGCCTACGAGCAGTACTTC. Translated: CASSPKGGGQAYEQYF.

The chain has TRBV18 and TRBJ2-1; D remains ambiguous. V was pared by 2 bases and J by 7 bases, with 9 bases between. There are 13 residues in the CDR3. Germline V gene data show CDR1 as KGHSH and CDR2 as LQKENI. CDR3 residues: CASSPFTNNEQFF. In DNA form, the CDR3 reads TGTGCCAGCTCACCATTTACTAATAATGAGCAGTTCTTC.